This T cell receptor beta chain appears in the sequencing data of a study of T cells in Graves' hyperthyroidism and ophthalmopathy. Amplified TCR beta CDR3 regions derived from RNA transcripts. RT-PCR in the first round (using the HTBI primer set) targeted the TCR CDR3. TCRdb ran MiXCR on the multiplex PCR reads and lists one entry per CDR3 protein. Of under 300,000 distinct CDR3 sequences detected, roughly 13% appear once; the ten largest clones hold 7.8%. This clonotype occurred many times. The CDR3 length is 15 residues. Germline V lookup: CDR1 SGHRS, CDR2 YFSETQ. V was pared by 2 bases and J by 7 bases, with 11 bases of the junction left unmatched.

The specimen sequenced was blood. The chain uses TRBV5-1 and TRBJ2-7; TRBD2 matches at 8 bases. The receptor was isolated from a woman aged 25 to 39 with Graves' hyperthyroidism that later progressed to Graves' ophthalmopathy. The CDR3 is CASSFNSGDVGEQYF. CDR3 DNA sequence: TGCGCCAGCAGCTTCAATAGCGGGGACGTTGGGGAGCAGTACTTC.